The next 19 T cell receptor beta chains were all read from a single sample in a study of molecular identifiers for immune sequencing clone quantification. TCRdb called the PCR reads again in MiXCR, with one record for every CDR3 protein. This sample yields some 70,000 distinct CDR3 sequences, of which 15% to 20% are seen a single time; around 1.4% belongs to the top ten. Sequenced sample: naive CD8+ T cells from blood, with Jurkat cell RNA spiked in. Subset specified: FACS-sorted CD8+CD4-CCR7+CD45RA+ naive T cells. The source is a human donor in good health. Some libraries in this study had Jurkat cell RNA spiked in.

Here the CDR3 reads CASSPLMGDVQYF. For the CDR3, the DNA is TGTGCCAGCAGTCCCTTGATGGGTGACGTTCAGTACTTC. V and J are TRBV6-1 and TRBJ2-4; D remains unclear. Trimming removed 5 bases from V and 11 bases from J, with 16 bases in between. Germline V gene lookup returns CDR1 MNHNS and CDR2 SASEGT. The CDR3 spans 13 residues.

This clonotype was detected ten times or more. The genes are TRBV24-1 and TRBJ2-7; maybe TRBD1 (6 bases). The CDR3 sequence is 15 residues long. Trimming removed 4 bases from V and 2 bases from J, with 14 bases in between. The germline V gene encodes CDR1 KGHDR and CDR2 SFDVKD. The CDR3 coding sequence is TGTGCCACCAGTGACGCCGGGACACCGACCTACGAGCAGTACTTC. Protein sequence: CATSDAGTPTYEQYF.

Regarding this clonotype: Possible read error: a much larger clone is one base away. V gene TRBV4-1 combines with J gene TRBJ2-3; 9 bases are shared with TRBD2. V lost 4 bases to trimming and J lost 2 bases; unmatched junction nucleotides: 7. Germline assignment: CDR1 MGHRA and CDR2 YSYEKL. The CDR3 is 16 residues long. The CDR3 spells CASSPPGLASTDTQYF. The CDR3 nucleotides read TGCGCCAGCAGCCCACCGGGACTAGCCTCCACAGATACGCAGTATTTT.

This clonotype was detected ten times or more. The chain uses TRBV29-1 and TRBJ2-7; possibly TRBD1 for D (6 bases). The V end lost 1 base, the J end lost 1 base, and 11 bases lay between the germline ends. The V gene's germline CDR1 is SQVTM and CDR2 ANQGSEA. The CDR3 is 14 amino acids. The CDR3: CSVEVAQGSYEQYF. The CDR3 bases are TGCAGCGTTGAAGTAGCACAGGGTTCCTACGAGCAGTACTTC.

In this sample, this clonotype turned up many times. This sequence joins TRBV20-1 and TRBJ2-1, with 8 nucleotides matching TRBD2. V gave up 5 bases and J gave up 1 base; unmatched junction bases: 10. CDR1 DFQATT and CDR2 SNEGSKA come from the germline V gene (reference sequence). CDR3 size: 16 residues. CDR3 in DNA: TGCAGTGCTTTCCCGTCAGCGGGAGTATCCTACAATGAGCAGTTCTTC. Residues: CSAFPSAGVSYNEQFF.

This clonotype was counted between two and nine times. A much bigger clone sits one base away, suggesting this may be a read error. The chain recombines TRBV10-3 with TRBJ1-1; TRBD1 matches at 9 bases. Germline V CDR1 and CDR2: ENHRY, SYGVKD. V shed 4 bases, J shed 4 bases, and the junction held 4 bases outside the gene matches. The CDR3 is made up of 14 amino acids. The CDR3 spells CAISGDREATEAFF. As DNA, the CDR3 is TGTGCCATCAGTGGGGACAGGGAGGCCACTGAAGCTTTCTTT.

The sample holds many counts of this clonotype. This rearrangement joins TRBV29-1 to TRBJ2-7; maybe TRBD1 (6 bases). The germline V gene has CDR1 SQVTM and CDR2 ANQGSEA. The CDR3 covers 14 residues. The V and J ends lost 6 bases and 7 bases respectively, with 22 bases between them. DNA for the CDR3: TGCAGCGTAGAAACCGCCTCAGGGGCGTATGAGCAGTACTTC. Translation gives CSVETASGAYEQYF.

The V call is TRBV5-6, the J call TRBJ2-2; D not certain. The CDR3 covers 14 residues. Trimming shortened V by 2 bases and J by 7 bases, and 12 bases separated the two germline ends. The germline CDR1 and CDR2 sequences are SGHDT and YYEEEE. This CDR3 is CASSFVGPDGELFF. The CDR3 DNA reads as TGTGCCAGCAGCTTCGTCGGACCGGACGGGGAGCTGTTTTTT.

This clonotype was counted many times. The chain employs TRBV7-8 and TRBJ1-1; maybe TRBD1 (5 bases). This CDR3 has 15 residues. Trimming cost V 4 bases and J 6 bases, with 18 bases left between them. Germline V gives CDR1 SGHVS, CDR2 FQNEAQ. CDR3 amino acids: CASSSRDGPLSEAFF. Written as DNA, the CDR3 is TGTGCCAGCAGCTCGCGGGACGGACCTTTGTCTGAAGCTTTCTTT.

Comments on this clonotype: The junction shows a germline mismatch at one end, possibly a read error. The CDR3 DNA follows: TGTGCCAGCAGTCCCTACAAATGGACAGCAGGCTATGACTACACCTTC. It translates to CASSPYKWTAGYDYTF. The rearrangement joins TRBV6-4 to TRBJ1-2; a possible D gene is TRBD1 (6 bases). This CDR3 region has 16 residues. Germline loops: CDR1 MRHNA, CDR2 SNTAGT.

In this sample, this clonotype turned up a few times. This chain links TRBV11-2 with TRBJ2-1, with TRBD1 matching over 11 bases. Trimming at V came to 2 bases and at J to 7 bases, leaving 7 bases not matched to a gene. This CDR3 is 16 amino acids long. The germline V gene has CDR1 SGHAT and CDR2 FQNNGV. CDR3 in DNA: TGTGCCAGCAGCTTACTTGGGACAGGGGGTGGTAATGAGCAGTTCTTC. Protein: CASSLLGTGGGNEQFF.

The sample holds many counts of this clonotype. CDR3: CASSLFAFPNTYEQYF. The CDR3 region has the DNA TGTGCCAGCAGCTTGTTTGCTTTCCCGAATACCTACGAGCAGTACTTC. The chain couples TRBV5-4 to TRBJ2-7; D is unclear. V lost 1 base and J 2 bases, leaving 16 bases between the germline ends. Germline values: CDR1 SGHNT, CDR2 YYREEE (reference sequence). CDR3 size: 16 residues.

This clonotype was recorded at least ten times. The V gene is TRBV27, the J gene TRBJ1-1; the D is unclear. V was trimmed by 6 bases and J by 4 bases, leaving 9 bases between them. The CDR3 is made up of 12 amino acids. The germline V gene encodes CDR1 MNHEY and CDR2 SMNVEV (reference sequence). This CDR3 reads CASSLPGTEAFF. The CDR3 DNA sequence: TGTGCCAGCAGCTTACCAGGCACTGAAGCTTTCTTT.

V usage is TRBV24-1 and J usage is TRBJ2-2; 8 bases are a match to TRBD2. The V gene end was trimmed by 2 bases and the J gene end by 7 bases; junction bases not matched to a gene: 8. Germline V gene data show CDR1 as KGHDR and CDR2 as SFDVKD. The CDR3 runs 16 residues. CDR3 protein: CATSDSSGSLYGELFF. CDR3 in DNA: TGTGCCACCAGTGATTCCAGCGGGAGTTTGTACGGGGAGCTGTTTTTT.

This clonotype occurred many times. V gene TRBV20-1 combines with J gene TRBJ2-1; perhaps TRBD2 as D (5 bases). V lost 0 bases to trimming and J lost 5 bases, with 14 bases between them. The germline V gene encodes CDR1 DFQATT and CDR2 SNEGSKA (reference sequence). The CDR3 is made up of 15 amino acids. The CDR3 DNA reads as TGCAGTGCTAGAGATAGGGAGTTCCTCAACAATGAGCAGTTCTTC. Amino acid sequence: CSARDREFLNNEQFF.

This clonotype was recorded many times. The chain links TRBV20-1 to TRBJ2-7; 10 bases are a match to TRBD2. The CDR3 is made up of 17 amino acids. Per the germline V gene, CDR1 is DFQATT and CDR2 is SNEGSKA (reference sequence). With V trimmed by 1 base and J by 0 bases, 9 bases remained unmatched. CDR3: CSARVVLAGASSYEQYF. The CDR3 DNA is TGCAGTGCTAGAGTTGTCCTAGCGGGAGCCAGCTCCTACGAGCAGTACTTC.

The gene calls are TRBV28 and TRBJ2-3; the D gene is possibly TRBD1 (6 bases). The CDR3 sequence is 14 residues long. CDR1 MDHEN and CDR2 SYDVKM come from the germline V gene. CDR3 coding DNA: TGTGTCTCACAGGGCCCAATTAGCACAGATACGCAGTATTTT. It encodes CVSQGPISTDTQYF.

This clonotype has at least ten counts. J is TRBJ2-7 and V is TRBV28; D could derive from TRBD1 or TRBD2 (5 bases each). CDR3 size: 13 residues. Trimming pared 10 bases from V and 0 bases from J, leaving 13 bases between. CDR1 is MDHEN and CDR2 is SYDVKM in the germline V gene. The CDR3 coding sequence is TGTGCCACCCGTGGGACCAGCTCCTACGAGCAGTACTTC. This encodes CATRGTSSYEQYF.

A remark on this clonotype: A read error may be the cause here, since a much bigger clone is one base away. No conserved phenylalanine or tryptophan is present at the end of the CDR3, so a read error is the likely explanation. The rearrangement uses TRBV7-6 and TRBJ2-1, with D perhaps matching TRBD2 (6 bases). Germline CDR1 SGHVS, CDR2 FNYEAQ. With 1 base removed from V and 5 bases from J, the gap between germline ends came to 15 bases. The CDR3 sequence is 16 residues long. The CDR3: CASSLVFSSSDNEQFL. CDR3 coding DNA: TGTGCCAGCAGCTTAGTCTTCTCGTCTAGCGACAATGAGCAGTTCCTC.